These 2 T cell receptor beta chains originate from one sample sequenced in a study of cytomegalovirus exposure and HLA in healthy donors listed by TCRdb under 2017. Libraries were prepared through the immunoSEQ multiplex PCR assay. TCRdb re-hosts the immuneACCESS table, in-frame sequences only. Its copies lack some clones; in the studies checked, an unresolved V gene accounts for under half of them, and the cause for the rest is not known. The sample includes 130,000 to 150,000 clones, with 88% observed a single time. In total, the top ten clones hold around 8% of the sample. The source material was PBMCs. Receptors originate from a woman aged 18-29 years in good health and CMV-seropositive.

The gene calls are TRBV5-5 and TRBJ2-2, with D uncertain. V was trimmed by 0 bases and J by 5 bases, leaving 17 bases between them. This CDR3 contains 17 residues. Germline lookup yields CDR1 SGHKS and CDR2 YYEKEE (reference sequence). This CDR3 is CASSLASSPSRTGELFF. DNA of the CDR3: TGTGCCAGCAGCTTGGCCTCCAGCCCGAGCAGGACCGGGGAGCTGTTTTTT.

The chain combines TRBV2 with TRBJ1-5, with D perhaps TRBD1 (5 bases). The germline V gene encodes CDR1 SNHLY and CDR2 FYNNEI. The CDR3 sequence is 16 residues long. Trimming shortened V by 1 base and J by 0 bases, and 10 bases separated the two germline ends. CDR3 sequence reads: CASSEGGGHSNQPQHF. The CDR3 coding sequence is TGTGCCAGCAGTGAAGGGGGTGGACATAGCAATCAGCCCCAGCATTTT.